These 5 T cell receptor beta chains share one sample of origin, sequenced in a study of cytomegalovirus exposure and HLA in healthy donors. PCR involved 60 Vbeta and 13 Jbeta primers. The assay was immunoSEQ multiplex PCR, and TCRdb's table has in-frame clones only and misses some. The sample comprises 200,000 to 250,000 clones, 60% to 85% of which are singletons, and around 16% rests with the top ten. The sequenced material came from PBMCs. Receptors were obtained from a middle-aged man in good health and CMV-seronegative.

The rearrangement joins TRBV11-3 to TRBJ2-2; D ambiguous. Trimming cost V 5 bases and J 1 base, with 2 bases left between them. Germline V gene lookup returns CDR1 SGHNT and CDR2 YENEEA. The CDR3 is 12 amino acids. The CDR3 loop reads CASSQNTGELFF. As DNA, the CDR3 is TGTGCCAGCAGCCAGAACACCGGGGAGCTGTTTTTT.

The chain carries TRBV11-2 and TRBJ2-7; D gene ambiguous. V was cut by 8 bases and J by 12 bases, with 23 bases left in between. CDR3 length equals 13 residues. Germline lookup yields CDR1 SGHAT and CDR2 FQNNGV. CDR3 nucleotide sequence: TGTGCCAGCCGGTCTCTAGTGAAACTAAGAGCGTACTTC. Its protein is CASRSLVKLRAYF.

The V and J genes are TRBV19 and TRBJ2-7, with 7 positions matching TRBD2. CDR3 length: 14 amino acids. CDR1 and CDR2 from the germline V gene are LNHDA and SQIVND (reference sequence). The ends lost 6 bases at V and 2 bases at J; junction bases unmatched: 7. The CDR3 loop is CASSRTSVTYEQYF. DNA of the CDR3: TGTGCCAGTAGCCGTACTAGCGTCACCTACGAGCAGTACTTC. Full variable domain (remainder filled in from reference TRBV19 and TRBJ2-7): DGGITQSPKYLFRKEGQNVTLSCEQNLNHDAMYWYRQDPGQGLRLIYYSQIVNDFQKGDIAEGYSVSREKKESFPLTVTSAQKNPTAFYLCASSRTSVTYEQYFGPGTRLTVT.

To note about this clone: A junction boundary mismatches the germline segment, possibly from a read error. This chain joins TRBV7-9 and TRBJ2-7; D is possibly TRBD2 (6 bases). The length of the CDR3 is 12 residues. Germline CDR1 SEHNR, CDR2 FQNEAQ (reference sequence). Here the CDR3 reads CSSSSPQGGWYF. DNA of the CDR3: TGTTCCAGCAGCTCCCCCCAGGGAGGATGGTACTTC.

The CDR3 spells CASSLGLRGQETQYF. Written as DNA, the CDR3 is TGTGCCAGCAGCTTAGGTCTCAGGGGGCAAGAGACCCAGTACTTC. The V and J genes are TRBV7-7 and TRBJ2-5; 7 positions agree with TRBD1. The CDR3 sequence is 15 residues long. Germline assignment: CDR1 SSHAT and CDR2 FNYEAQ (reference sequence). The V segment lost 1 base and the J segment 2 bases; nucleotides outside the gene matches: 4.